This T cell receptor (beta chain) is from a study of beta chain features in type 1 diabetes. Study-wide context: The number of sorted cells examined across all samples was under 130,000,000. Study outcomes and limitations: Researchers reported that naive, central memory and Treg TCRB repertoires appeared more similar in patients than in healthy donors.

What was sequenced were expressed TCRB transcripts, since all of the isolated RNA had been reverse transcribed. Produced via immunoSEQ multiplex PCR; TCRdb's table is partial and in-frame only. The data contain 200,000 to 250,000 clones, over 8.5% of them seen just once; the ten biggest clones take up about 0.03%. The CDR3 extends over 13 amino acids. Germline V CDR1 and CDR2: KGHSH, LQKENI. V was shortened by 5 bases and J by 0 bases, with 7 bases between the two germline ends. A single heparinised blood sample, averaging about 120 mL, was obtained per donor. A CD45RO/CCR7/CD25/CD127/CD95/CD27 panel sorted naive, central memory, regulatory and stem cell-like memory CD4+ cells. This clone was picked up a small number of times. What it binds is unknown.

This chain connects TRBV18 to TRBJ1-1; D is uncertain. Sequenced sample: naive CD4+ T cells from blood. This clonotype was sampled from a woman between 18 and 30 years old in good health. The CDR3 sequence: CASSTDMNTEAFF. CDR3 bases: TGTGCCAGCTCAACCGACATGAACACTGAAGCTTTCTTT. The full variable domain, completed using reference TRBV18 and TRBJ1-1, is NAGVMQNPRHLVRRRGQEARLRCSPMKGHSHVYWYRQLPEEGLKFMVYLQKENIIDESGMPKERFSAEFPKEGPSILRIQQVVRGDSAAYFCASSTDMNTEAFFGQGTRLTVV.